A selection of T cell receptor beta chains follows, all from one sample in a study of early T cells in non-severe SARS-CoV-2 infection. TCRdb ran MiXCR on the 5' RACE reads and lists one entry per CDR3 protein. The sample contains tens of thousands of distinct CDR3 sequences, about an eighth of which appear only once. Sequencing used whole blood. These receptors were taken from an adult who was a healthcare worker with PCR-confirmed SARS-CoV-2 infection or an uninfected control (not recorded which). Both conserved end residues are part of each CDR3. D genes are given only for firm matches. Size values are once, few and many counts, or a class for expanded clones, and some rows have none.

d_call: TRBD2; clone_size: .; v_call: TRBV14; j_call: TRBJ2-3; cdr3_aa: CASSPRLAGSTDTQYF; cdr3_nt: TGTGCCAGCAGTCCGCGACTAGCGGGGTCCACAGATACGCAGTATTTT
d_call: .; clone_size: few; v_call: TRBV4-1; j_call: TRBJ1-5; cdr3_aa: CASSPTLGQPQHF; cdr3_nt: TGCGCCAGCAGCCCCACCCTAGGGCAGCCCCAGCATTTT
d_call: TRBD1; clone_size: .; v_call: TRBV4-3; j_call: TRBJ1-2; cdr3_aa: CASSQDGTGGFGYTF; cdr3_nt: TGCGCCAGCAGCCAAGACGGCACAGGGGGGTTTGGCTACACCTTC
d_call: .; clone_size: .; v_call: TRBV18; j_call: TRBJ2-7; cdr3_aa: CASSPPTPPNEQYF; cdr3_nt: TGTGCCAGCTCACCACCGACCCCTCCTAACGAGCAGTACTTC
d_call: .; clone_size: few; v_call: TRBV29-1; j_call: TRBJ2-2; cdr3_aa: CSVDEATGELFF; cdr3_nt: TGCAGCGTTGACGAGGCCACCGGGGAGCTGTTTTTT
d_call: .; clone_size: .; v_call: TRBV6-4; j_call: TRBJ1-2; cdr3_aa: CASSDSGRSYGYTF; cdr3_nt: TGTGCCAGCAGTGACTCGGGCCGGTCCTATGGCTACACCTTC
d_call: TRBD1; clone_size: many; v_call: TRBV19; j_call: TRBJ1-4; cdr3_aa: CASSFSTGDNNEKLFF; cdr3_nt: TGTGCCAGTAGTTTCTCTACAGGGGATAATAATGAAAAACTGTTTTTT
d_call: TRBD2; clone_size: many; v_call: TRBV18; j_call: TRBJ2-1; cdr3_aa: CASSRSGGNYYNEQFF; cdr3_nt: TGTGCCAGCTCAAGGAGCGGGGGGAACTACTACAATGAGCAGTTCTTC
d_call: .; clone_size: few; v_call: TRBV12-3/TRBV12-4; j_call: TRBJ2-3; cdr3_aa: CASSSREQNTDTQYF; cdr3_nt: TGTGCCAGCAGTTCCCGGGAGCAAAACACAGATACGCAGTATTTT
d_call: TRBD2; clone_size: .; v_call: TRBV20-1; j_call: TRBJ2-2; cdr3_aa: CSASGRAGGGTGELFF; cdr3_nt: TGCAGTGCTAGCGGCAGAGCGGGGGGCGGTACCGGGGAGCTGTTTTTT
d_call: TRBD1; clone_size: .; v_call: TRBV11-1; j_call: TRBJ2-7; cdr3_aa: CASSQWTGYSYEQYF; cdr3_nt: TGTGCCAGCAGCCAATGGACAGGCTACTCCTACGAGCAGTACTTC
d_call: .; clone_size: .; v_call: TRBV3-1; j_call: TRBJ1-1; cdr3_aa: CASSQVDTEAFF; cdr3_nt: TGTGCCAGCAGCCAGGTGGACACTGAAGCTTTCTTT
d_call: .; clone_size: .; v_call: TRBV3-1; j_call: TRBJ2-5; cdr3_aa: CASSRRQQGETQYF; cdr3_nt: TGTGCCAGCAGCCGGCGACAGCAAGGAGAGACCCAGTACTTC
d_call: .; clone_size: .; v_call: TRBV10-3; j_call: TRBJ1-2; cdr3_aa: CAISEFGPGATSGYTF; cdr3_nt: TGTGCCATCAGTGAATTCGGACCGGGAGCGACATCTGGCTACACCTTC
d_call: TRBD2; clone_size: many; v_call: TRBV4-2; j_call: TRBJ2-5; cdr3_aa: CASSQDREGLETQYF; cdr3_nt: TGTGCCAGCAGCCAAGATCGGGAGGGGCTGGAGACCCAGTACTTC
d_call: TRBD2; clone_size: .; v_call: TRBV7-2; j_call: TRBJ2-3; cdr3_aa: CASSLRTSGGIGDTQYF; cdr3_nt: TGTGCCAGCAGCCTGCGGACTAGCGGGGGGATTGGAGATACGCAGTATTTT
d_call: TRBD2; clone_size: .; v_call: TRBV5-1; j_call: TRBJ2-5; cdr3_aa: CASSLALTSGSQETQYF; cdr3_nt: TGCGCCAGCAGCTTGGCCCTGACTAGCGGGAGTCAAGAGACCCAGTACTTC
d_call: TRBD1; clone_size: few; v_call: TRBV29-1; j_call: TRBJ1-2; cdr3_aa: CSEGQGGGYTF; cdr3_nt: TGCAGCGAGGGACAGGGCGGTGGCTACACCTTC
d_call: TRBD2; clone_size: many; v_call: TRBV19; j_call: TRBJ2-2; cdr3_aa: CASSPNLGRVRTGELFF; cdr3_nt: TGTGCCAGTAGTCCTAATCTCGGGAGGGTAAGGACCGGGGAGCTGTTTTTT
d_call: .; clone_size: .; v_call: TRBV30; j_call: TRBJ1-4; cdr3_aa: CAWAPLGTTNEKLFF; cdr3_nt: TGTGCCTGGGCCCCCCTCGGGACAACTAATGAAAAACTGTTTTTT
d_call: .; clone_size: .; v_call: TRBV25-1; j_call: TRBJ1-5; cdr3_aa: CASSEYGGDQPQHF; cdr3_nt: TGTGCCAGCAGTGAATACGGGGGGGATCAGCCCCAGCATTTT
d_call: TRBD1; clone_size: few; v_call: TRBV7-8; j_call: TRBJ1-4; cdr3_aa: CASSSRTGVGGEKLFF; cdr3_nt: TGTGCCAGCAGCTCCCGGACAGGGGTAGGGGGTGAAAAACTGTTTTTT
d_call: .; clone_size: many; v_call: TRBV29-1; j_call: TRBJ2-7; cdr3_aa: CSVEPGESYEQYF; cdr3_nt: TGCAGCGTTGAGCCAGGGGAATCCTACGAGCAGTACTTC
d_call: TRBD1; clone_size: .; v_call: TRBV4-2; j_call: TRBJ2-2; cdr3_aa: CASSTGGVYTGELFF; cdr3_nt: TGTGCCAGCAGCACAGGGGGCGTCTACACCGGGGAGCTGTTTTTT
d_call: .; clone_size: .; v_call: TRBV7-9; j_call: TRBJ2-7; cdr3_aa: CASSLASGGGSSYEQYF; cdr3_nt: TGTGCCAGCAGCTTAGCTTCCGGGGGCGGGAGCTCCTACGAGCAGTACTTC
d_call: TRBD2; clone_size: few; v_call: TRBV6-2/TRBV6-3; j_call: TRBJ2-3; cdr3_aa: CASSRPTSGATDTQYF; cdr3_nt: TGTGCCAGCAGTCGTCCGACTAGCGGGGCCACAGATACGCAGTATTTT
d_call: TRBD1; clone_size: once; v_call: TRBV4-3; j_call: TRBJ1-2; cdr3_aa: CASSQDRATGAYGYTF; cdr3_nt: TGCGCCAGCAGCCAAGATCGAGCGACAGGGGCCTATGGCTACACCTTC
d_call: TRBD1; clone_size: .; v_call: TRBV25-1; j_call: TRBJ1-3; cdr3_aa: CASSEGDSSGNTIYF; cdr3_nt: TGTGCCAGCAGTGAAGGGGACAGCTCTGGAAACACCATATATTTT
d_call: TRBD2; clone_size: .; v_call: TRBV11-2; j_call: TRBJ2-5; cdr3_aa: CASSRGLGGGETQYF; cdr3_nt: TGTGCCAGCAGCAGAGGACTAGGAGGAGGGGAGACCCAGTACTTC
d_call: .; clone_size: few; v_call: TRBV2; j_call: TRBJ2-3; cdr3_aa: CASSESGGFRPTDTQYF; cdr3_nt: TGTGCCAGCAGTGAATCTGGGGGGTTCCGTCCCACAGATACGCAGTATTTT
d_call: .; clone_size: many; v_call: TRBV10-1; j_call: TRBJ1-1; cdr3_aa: CASSEDPGSEAFF; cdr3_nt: TGCGCCAGCAGTGAAGACCCAGGCTCTGAAGCTTTCTTT
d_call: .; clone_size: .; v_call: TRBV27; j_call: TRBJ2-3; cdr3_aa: CASRRGSTDTQYF; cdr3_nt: TGTGCCAGCCGTCGGGGGAGCACAGATACGCAGTATTTT
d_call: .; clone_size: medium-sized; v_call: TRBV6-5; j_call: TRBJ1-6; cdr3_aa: CASSTRGVLSPLHF; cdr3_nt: TGTGCCAGCAGCACTCGGGGTGTGCTTTCACCCCTCCACTTT
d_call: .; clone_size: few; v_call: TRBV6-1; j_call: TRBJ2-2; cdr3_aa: CASRPSDQVNTGELFF; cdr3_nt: TGTGCCAGCAGGCCTAGTGACCAAGTAAACACCGGGGAGCTGTTTTTT
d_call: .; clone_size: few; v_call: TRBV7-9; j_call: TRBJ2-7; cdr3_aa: CASSPDLLEQYF; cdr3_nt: TGTGCCAGCAGTCCCGACCTCCTCGAGCAGTACTTC
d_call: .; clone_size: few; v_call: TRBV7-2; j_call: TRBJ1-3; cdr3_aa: CASSSSAAFSGNTIYF; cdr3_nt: TGTGCCAGCAGCTCTAGTGCAGCTTTTTCTGGAAACACCATATATTTT
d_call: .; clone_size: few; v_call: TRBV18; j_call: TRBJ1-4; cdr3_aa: CASSPEGDREKLFF; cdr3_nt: TGTGCCAGCTCACCAGAGGGAGACCGTGAAAAACTGTTTTTT
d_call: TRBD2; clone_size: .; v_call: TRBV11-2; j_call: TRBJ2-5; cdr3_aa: CASSLGLAGAQETQYF; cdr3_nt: TGTGCCAGCAGCTTAGGCCTAGCGGGGGCCCAAGAGACCCAGTACTTC
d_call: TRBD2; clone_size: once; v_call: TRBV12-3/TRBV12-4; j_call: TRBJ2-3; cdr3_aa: CASRWGGAGEPTDTQYF; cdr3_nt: TGTGCCAGCAGGTGGGGTGGAGCGGGGGAACCTACAGATACGCAGTATTTT
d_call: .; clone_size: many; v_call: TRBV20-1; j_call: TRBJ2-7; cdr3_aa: CSARDPAGGPYEQYF; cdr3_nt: TGCAGTGCTAGAGATCCGGCGGGTGGCCCCTACGAGCAGTACTTC
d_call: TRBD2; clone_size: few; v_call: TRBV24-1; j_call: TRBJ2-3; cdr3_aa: CATGTTSTDTQYF; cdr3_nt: TGTGCCACCGGGACTACCAGCACAGATACGCAGTATTTT
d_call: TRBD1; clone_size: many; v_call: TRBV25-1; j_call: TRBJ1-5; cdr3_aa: CASSSGGGQPQHF; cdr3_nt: TGTGCCAGCAGCTCAGGGGGAGGCCAGCCCCAGCATTTT
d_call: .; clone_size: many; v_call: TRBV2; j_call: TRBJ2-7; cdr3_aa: CASSETYEQYF; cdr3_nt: TGTGCCAGCAGTGAAACCTACGAGCAGTACTTC
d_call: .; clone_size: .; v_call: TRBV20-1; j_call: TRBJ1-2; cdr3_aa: CSAAVGYTF; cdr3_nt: TGCAGTGCCGCAGTAGGCTACACCTTC
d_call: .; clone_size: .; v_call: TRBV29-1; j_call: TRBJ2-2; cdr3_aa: CSVEDGYTGELFF; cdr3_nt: TGCAGCGTAGAGGACGGCTACACCGGGGAGCTGTTTTTT
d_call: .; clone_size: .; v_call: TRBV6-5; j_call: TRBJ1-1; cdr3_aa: CASRRGGATDTEAFF; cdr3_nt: TGTGCCAGCAGGCGCGGGGGGGCTACCGACACTGAAGCTTTCTTT
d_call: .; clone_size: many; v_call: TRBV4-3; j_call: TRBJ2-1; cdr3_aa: CASSQDKAGATYNEQFF; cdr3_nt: TGCGCCAGCAGCCAAGATAAGGCGGGGGCGACTTACAATGAGCAGTTCTTC
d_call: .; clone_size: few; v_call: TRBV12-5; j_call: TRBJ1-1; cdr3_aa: CASGSLGTEAFF; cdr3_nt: TGTGCTAGTGGATCCCTGGGCACTGAAGCTTTCTTT
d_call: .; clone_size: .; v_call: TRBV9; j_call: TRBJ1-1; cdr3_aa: CASSPPGAIEAFF; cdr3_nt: TGTGCCAGCAGCCCCCCGGGGGCAATTGAAGCTTTCTTT